The subject of this entry is one T cell receptor beta chain. TCRdb re-called the 5' RACE reads; every CDR3 protein appears as one record, without DNA. This table holds fewer than 450,000 distinct CDR3 sequences. This specimen belongs to a study of monozygotic twins with inflammatory bowel disease. The sample taken for sequencing was blood. This clonotype was obtained from a human donor with ulcerative colitis or Crohn's disease, or a healthy co-twin of an affected twin (not recorded which).

CDR3 sequence reads: CASSPWRDRYNEQFF. The rearrangement joins TRBV6-2 or TRBV6-3 to TRBJ2-1; TCRdb reports TRBD2, a call that lacks DNA to check it against. The CDR3 has 15 amino acids. From germline, CDR1 is MNHEY and CDR2 SVGEGT.